These 14 T cell receptor beta chains originate from one sample sequenced in a study of vaccination effects on CD4 cells after COVID-19. Profiling relied on immunoSEQ multiplex PCR, and the TCRdb table lists in-frame clones only, not all of them. The repertoire holds roughly 23,000 clones, around 70% seen once, with more than 8.5% in the top ten. Peptide-pool stimulation followed by sequencing identified expanded antigen-specific CD4+ clonotypes in the ViraFEST assay. Subsequent to a culture period of roughly 11 days, CD4+ T cells were isolated. Each participant was given two doses of one vaccine (BNT162b2 or mRNA-1273). The antigens for these receptors are not known. Sample: CD4+ T cells from PBMCs cultured with HCoV-NL63 spike peptides, taken after COVID-19 vaccination. These receptors all stem from a human donor who received a COVID-19 vaccine.

The genes are TRBV30 and TRBJ1-2; D perhaps matches TRBD1 (6 bases). V was clipped by 3 bases and J by 2 bases, with 19 bases between them. Germline CDR1 is GTSNPN and CDR2 is SVGIG (reference sequence). The length of the CDR3 is 16 residues. The CDR3 DNA reads TGTGCCTGGAGCGCCGGGACACGAATTTTAAACTATGGCTACACCTTC. Translating gives CAWSAGTRILNYGYTF.

The chain uses TRBV7-2 and TRBJ2-2; possibly TRBD1 for D (6 bases). CDR3 length: 16 amino acids. From germline, CDR1 is SGHTA and CDR2 FQGNSA. Deletions cut 5 bases from V and 7 bases from J, with 20 bases between. The CDR3, as DNA: TGTGCCAGCAGCCCCACAGGGCGCCGAGGAATCGGGGAGCTGTTTTTT. This translates into CASSPTGRRGIGELFF.

The chain is built from TRBV19 and TRBJ1-1; maybe TRBD1 (5 bases). Germline CDR1 and CDR2: LNHDA and SQIVND (reference sequence). The CDR3 contains 15 residues. Trimming removed 3 bases at V and 6 bases at J, with 17 bases between. For the CDR3, the DNA is TGTGCCAGTAGTATTTGGGAGGGGTCACCTTCTGAAGCTTTCTTT. It is translated as CASSIWEGSPSEAFF.

V gene TRBV10-3 combines with J gene TRBJ1-2; D gene ambiguous. Germline CDR1 is ENHRY and CDR2 is SYGVKD. V shed 1 base and J shed 0 bases, with 9 bases lying between them. The CDR3 totals 15 residues. The DNA for the CDR3 is TGTGCCATCAGTGAGTTGGTCGGCTCTAACTATGGCTACACCTTC. This codes for CAISELVGSNYGYTF.

CDR3: CASSHSGRSSGANVLTF. The CDR3 nucleotides read TGTGCCAGCAGCCACAGCGGAAGAAGCTCTGGGGCCAACGTCCTGACTTTC. V and J are TRBV7-6 and TRBJ2-6; a possible D gene is TRBD2 (5 bases). V dropped 5 bases and J dropped 0 bases, with 14 bases sitting between them. Germline assignment: CDR1 SGHVS and CDR2 FNYEAQ. The CDR3 covers 17 residues.

The V and J genes are TRBV6-5 and TRBJ2-3; 7 nucleotides agree with TRBD2. The CDR3 is 15 residues long. Germline-derived CDR1 and CDR2 are MNHEY and SVGAGI. The V segment lost 6 bases and the J segment 3 bases; nucleotides outside the gene matches: 9. CDR3 sequence (DNA): TGTGCCAGCAGCTGGGGAGGGACGCAAACAGATACGCAGTATTTT. This translates into CASSWGGTQTDTQYF.

This sequence joins TRBV6-5 and TRBJ1-1, with D hard to call. Trimming left V 3 bases short and J 1 base short, with 3 bases between. The CDR3 contains 12 residues. Germline V gene data show CDR1 as MNHEY and CDR2 as SVGAGI. In nucleotides, the CDR3 is TGTGCCAGCAGTTATCGGAACACTGAAGCTTTCTTT. It yields the protein CASSYRNTEAFF.

This chain joins TRBV12-3 or TRBV12-4 and TRBJ1-1; no clear D. V lost 1 base to trimming and J lost 10 bases, with 13 bases between them. CDR3 length: 13 amino acids. CDR3 DNA: TGTGCCAGCAGTTTAGGTCGACGGGAAGGAGCTTTCTTT. This translates into CASSLGRREGAFF.

The genes are TRBV3-1 (or the pseudogene TRBV3-2) and TRBJ1-3, with TRBD1 as a possible D gene (6 bases). The CDR3 covers 15 residues. Germline loops: CDR1 LGHDT, CDR2 YNNKEL (reference sequence). The V gene lost 8 bases and the J gene lost 3 bases, with 17 bases spanning the gap. The DNA for the CDR3 is TGTGCCAGCCGATTTGCGGCAGGGGTTGGAAACACCATATATTTT. Amino acids: CASRFAAGVGNTIYF.

The CDR3 here is CASHPGQGVSDTQYF. In DNA form, the CDR3 reads TGCGCCAGCCACCCGGGACAGGGTGTCTCAGATACGCAGTATTTT. V and J are TRBV5-1 and TRBJ2-3; 9 positions agree with TRBD1. With V trimmed by 7 bases and J by 4 bases, 10 bases remained unmatched. CDR3 length: 15 amino acids. Germline V gene data show CDR1 as SGHRS and CDR2 as YFSETQ.

The chain recombines TRBV6-2 or TRBV6-3 with TRBJ2-7; no definite D call. CDR1 and CDR2 (germline): MNHEY, SVGEGT. The V gene lost 8 bases and the J gene lost 5 bases, with 10 bases spanning the gap. The CDR3 covers 11 residues. CDR3 nucleotide sequence: TGTGCCAGCCGCCAGGTCCACGAGCAGTACTTC. Amino acid sequence: CASRQVHEQYF.

V is TRBV6-5 and J is TRBJ1-4; 7 nucleotides align to TRBD1. The germline V gene has CDR1 MNHEY and CDR2 SVGAGI. The CDR3 loop spans 14 amino acids. Trimming cost V 6 bases and J 4 bases; bases outside gene matches: 5. The CDR3 bases are TGTGCCAGCAGCCAGGACAGGCTTAATGAAAAACTGTTTTTT. Translated: CASSQDRLNEKLFF.

The chain links TRBV30 to TRBJ2-5; TRBD2 agrees at 7 bases. V shed 2 bases and J 8 bases; nucleotides not matched to a gene: 5. The germline gives CDR1 GTSNPN, CDR2 SVGIG (reference sequence). The CDR3 has 12 amino acids. DNA of the CDR3: TGTGCCTGGAGTCAAAGCGGGACTACCCAGTACTTC. Translated: CAWSQSGTTQYF.

A single count supports this clone. The chain is built from TRBV3-1 (or the pseudogene TRBV3-2) and TRBJ1-2; unclear D gene. The CDR3 extends over 15 amino acids. Germline assignment: CDR1 LGHDT and CDR2 YNNKEL (reference sequence). Deletions cut 6 bases from V and 8 bases from J, with 22 bases between. The CDR3 coding sequence is TGTGCCAGCAGTCCTAACTGGGCAGGCCAGCGGGGCTACACCTTC. This codes for CASSPNWAGQRGYTF.